This T cell receptor beta chain was observed in a study of blood T cell repertoires in COVID-19. Study in general: COVID-19 samples collected from the United States, Italy and Spain covered acute and convalescent phases.

Authors' data handling: Amplification from reference gene primers served as the basis for estimated nucleated cell counts. TCRdb's copy holds only in-frame clones and misses some; the assay was immunoSEQ multiplex PCR. The V and J calls and clone size were taken over from that table, and D and trimming were inferred from the DNA. The sample yields roughly 250,000 clones, 85% to 90% seen once. The CDR3 is 14 residues long. Per the germline V gene, CDR1 is SEHNR and CDR2 is FQNEAQ (reference sequence). V was trimmed by 1 base and J by 5 bases, leaving 11 bases between them. Cohort placement rested on clinical history that participants reported themselves.

This chain links TRBV7-9 with TRBJ1-2; D is unclear. The sequencing input was PBMCs or T cells enriched from blood (not recorded which). This clonotype was obtained from a man aged 50 or older who had been exposed to COVID-19. CDR3 region: CASSLERGLYGYTF. The CDR3 DNA follows: TGTGCCAGCAGCTTAGAACGCGGGTTATATGGCTACACCTTC.